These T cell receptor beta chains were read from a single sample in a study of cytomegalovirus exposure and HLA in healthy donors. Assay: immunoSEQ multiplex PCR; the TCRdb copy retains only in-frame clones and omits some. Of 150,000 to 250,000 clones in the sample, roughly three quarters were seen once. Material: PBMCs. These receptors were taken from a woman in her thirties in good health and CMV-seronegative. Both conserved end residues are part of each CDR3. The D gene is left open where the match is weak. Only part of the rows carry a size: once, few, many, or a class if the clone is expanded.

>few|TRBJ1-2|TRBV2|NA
CASSVQGAPGYTF
TGTGCCAGCAGCGTCCAGGGTGCCCCTGGCTACACCTTC
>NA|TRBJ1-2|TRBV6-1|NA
CASSEWGGTYGYTF
TGTGCCAGCAGTGAATGGGGGGGGACCTATGGCTACACCTTC
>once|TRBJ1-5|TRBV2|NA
CASREKEQGNQPQHF
TGTGCCAGCAGGGAAAAGGAACAGGGCAATCAGCCCCAGCATTTT
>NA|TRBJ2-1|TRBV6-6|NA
CASSSYSGISYNEQFF
TGTGCCAGCAGTTCTTATAGCGGCATCTCCTACAATGAGCAGTTCTTC
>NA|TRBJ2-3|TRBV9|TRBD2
CASSPRLAQRGTDTQYF
TGTGCCAGCAGCCCACGACTAGCCCAAAGGGGAACAGATACGCAGTATTTT
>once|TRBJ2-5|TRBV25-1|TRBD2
CASKRGLALETQYF
TGTGCCAGCAAGAGGGGACTAGCCCTAGAGACCCAGTACTTC
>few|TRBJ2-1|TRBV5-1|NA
CASSLGGNEQFF
TGCGCCAGCAGCTTGGGAGGGAATGAGCAGTTCTTC
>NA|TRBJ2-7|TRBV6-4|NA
CASKGRAYEQYF
TGTGCCAGCAAGGGCAGGGCCTACGAGCAGTACTTC
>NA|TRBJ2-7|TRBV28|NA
CASITQGGSYEQYF
TGTGCCAGCATCACCCAGGGTGGGTCCTACGAGCAGTACTTC
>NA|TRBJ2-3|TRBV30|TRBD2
CAWTAGGGRADTQYF
TGTGCCTGGACTGCCGGCGGGGGGCGCGCAGATACGCAGTATTTT
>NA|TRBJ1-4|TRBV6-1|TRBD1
CASSEFVQGAGVVNEKLFF
TGTGCCAGCAGTGAATTCGTTCAGGGGGCGGGAGTGGTTAATGAAAAACTGTTTTTT
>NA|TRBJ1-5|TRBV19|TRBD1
CASSETGGGNQPQHF
TGTGCCAGTAGTGAAACAGGGGGCGGCAATCAGCCCCAGCATTTT
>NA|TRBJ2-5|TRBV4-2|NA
CASSQDLVGAQYF
TGTGCCAGCAGCCAAGATCTGGTAGGGGCCCAGTACTTC
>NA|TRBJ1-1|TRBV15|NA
CATSRGHLAAEAFF
TGTGCCACCAGCAGGGGCCACCTTGCAGCTGAAGCTTTCTTT
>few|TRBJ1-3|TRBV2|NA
CASSGERSSGNTIYF
TGTGCCAGCAGTGGTGAACGGAGCTCTGGAAACACCATATATTTT
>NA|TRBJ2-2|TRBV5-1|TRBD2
CASSLAGGGPFAGELFF
TGCGCCAGCAGCTTGGCTGGCGGGGGGCCGTTCGCCGGGGAGCTGTTTTTT
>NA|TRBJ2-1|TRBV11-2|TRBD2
CASSPPGLDFNEQFF
TGTGCCAGCAGCCCCCCGGGACTAGACTTCAATGAGCAGTTCTTC
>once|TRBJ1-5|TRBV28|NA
CASIPLKAGSNQPQHF
TGTGCCAGCATCCCTTTAAAGGCAGGGTCTAATCAGCCCCAGCATTTT
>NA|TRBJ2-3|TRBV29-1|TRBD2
CSVATSGGPDTQYF
TGCAGCGTGGCTACTAGCGGGGGCCCAGATACGCAGTATTTT
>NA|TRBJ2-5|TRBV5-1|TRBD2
CASSSAGVETQYF
TGCGCCAGCAGCTCGGCGGGAGTGGAGACCCAGTACTTC
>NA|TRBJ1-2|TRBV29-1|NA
CSVGGGTGVTANYGYTF
TGCAGCGTTGGGGGGGGTACCGGCGTGACAGCTAACTATGGCTACACCTTC
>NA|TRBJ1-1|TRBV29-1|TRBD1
CSVDKKQGAGKAFF
TGCAGCGTTGATAAAAAACAGGGGGCGGGTAAAGCTTTCTTT
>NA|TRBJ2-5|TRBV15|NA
CATSRDPSGYCDF
TGTGCCACCAGCAGAGATCCCTCGGGGTATTGTGACTTC
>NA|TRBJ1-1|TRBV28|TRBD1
CASSVPRGRLNTEAFF
TGTGCCAGCAGTGTACCCAGGGGGCGGCTGAACACTGAAGCTTTCTTT
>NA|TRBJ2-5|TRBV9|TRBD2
CASSDGTSGTRETQYF
TGTGCCAGCAGCGATGGGACTAGCGGGACTCGGGAGACCCAGTACTTC
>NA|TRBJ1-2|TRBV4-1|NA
CASSQGTFGDYGYTF
TGCGCCAGCAGCCAAGGCACTTTCGGAGACTATGGCTACACCTTC
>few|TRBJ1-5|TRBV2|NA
CASKGTRDQPQHF
TGTGCCAGCAAGGGGACAAGGGACCAGCCCCAGCATTTT
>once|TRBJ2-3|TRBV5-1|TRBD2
CASSWSGGTDTQYF
TGCGCCAGCAGTTGGAGCGGGGGCACAGATACGCAGTATTTT
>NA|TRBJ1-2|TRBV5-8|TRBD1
CASSKNPGTESNYGYTF
TGTGCCAGCAGCAAGAACCCGGGGACAGAGTCTAACTATGGCTACACCTTC
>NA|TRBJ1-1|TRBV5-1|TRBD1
CASSPTGGSPNTEAFF
TGCGCCAGCAGCCCCACAGGGGGTTCCCCGAACACTGAAGCTTTCTTT
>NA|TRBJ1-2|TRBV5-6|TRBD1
CASSMSGGARVGYGYTF
TGTGCCAGCAGCATGTCAGGGGGCGCAAGGGTTGGCTATGGCTACACCTTC
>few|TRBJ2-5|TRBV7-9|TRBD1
CASSLEAGGETQYF
TGTGCCAGCAGCTTAGAGGCAGGGGGAGAGACCCAGTACTTC
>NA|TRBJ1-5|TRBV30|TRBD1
CAWSEGQGNQPQHF
TGTGCCTGGAGTGAGGGACAGGGCAATCAGCCCCAGCATTTT